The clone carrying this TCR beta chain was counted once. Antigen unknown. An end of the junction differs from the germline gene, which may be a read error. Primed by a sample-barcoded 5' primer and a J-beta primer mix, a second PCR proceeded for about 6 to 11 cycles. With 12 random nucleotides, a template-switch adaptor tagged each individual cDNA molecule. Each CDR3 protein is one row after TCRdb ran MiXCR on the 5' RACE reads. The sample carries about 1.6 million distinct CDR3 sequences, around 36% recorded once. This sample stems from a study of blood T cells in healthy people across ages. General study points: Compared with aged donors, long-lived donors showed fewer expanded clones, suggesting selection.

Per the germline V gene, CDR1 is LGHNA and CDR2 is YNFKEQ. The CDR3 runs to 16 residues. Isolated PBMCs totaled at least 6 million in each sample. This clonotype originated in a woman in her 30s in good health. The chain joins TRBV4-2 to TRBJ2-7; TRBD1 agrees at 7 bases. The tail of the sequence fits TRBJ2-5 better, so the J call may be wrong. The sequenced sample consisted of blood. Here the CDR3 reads CAGSQEWTGTEETQYF. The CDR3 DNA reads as TGTGCCGGCAGCCAAGAGTGGACCGGGACAGAAGAGACCCAGTACTTC.